These 14 T cell receptor beta chains were sequenced from one sample in a study of blood T cell repertoires in COVID-19. Libraries were prepared by immunoSEQ multiplex PCR; TCRdb keeps only in-frame clonotypes and omits some of them. There are a few hundred thousand clones in the sample; 80% to 90% occur only once, and 1% lies in the top ten. The sequenced sample consisted of peripheral blood. These receptors were taken from a man aged 45-65 years with active or convalescent COVID-19.

The rearrangement uses TRBV7-9 and TRBJ2-6; 9 bases fit TRBD1. CDR1 is SEHNR, CDR2 FQNEAQ, per germline (reference sequence). CDR3 length: 19 amino acids. Trimming at V came to 4 bases and at J to 0 bases, leaving 10 bases not matched to a gene. CDR3 nucleotides: TGTGCCAGCAGCTCCTTACAGGGGGCGTCCTCCTCTGGGGCCAACGTCCTGACTTTC. This gives the protein CASSSLQGASSSGANVLTF.

This chain uses TRBV5-1 with TRBJ2-2; TRBD2 is a possible D gene (6 bases). The CDR3 has 18 residues. V lost 1 base to trimming and J lost 3 bases, with 19 bases between them. Looked up from germline, CDR1 is SGHRS and CDR2 is YFSETQ. The CDR3 nucleotides read TGCGCCAGCAGCTTGAGCCCCAGGGACTGGTCGGACACCGGGGAGCTGTTTTTT. Protein sequence: CASSLSPRDWSDTGELFF.

The V and J genes are TRBV6-5 and TRBJ1-2; TRBD1 aligns across 7 bases. With V trimmed by 6 bases and J by 7 bases, 5 bases remained unmatched. Germline V lookup: CDR1 MNHEY, CDR2 SVGAGI. CDR3 length: 12 amino acids. CDR3 DNA: TGTGCCAGCAGGCCGACAGGGCTTGGCTACACCTTC. Residues: CASRPTGLGYTF.

The chain employs TRBV2 and TRBJ2-2; the D gene is possibly TRBD1 (5 bases). The V gene's germline CDR1 is SNHLY and CDR2 FYNNEI. The length of the CDR3 is 14 residues. The ends were cut back, 4 bases at V and 6 bases at J, with 12 bases in the middle. CDR3 loop: CASSGPGLAGELFF. The DNA for the CDR3 is TGTGCCAGCAGTGGGCCAGGGCTCGCCGGGGAGCTGTTTTTT.

This chain links TRBV6-5 with TRBJ1-2; 7 nucleotides line up with TRBD1. The V gene's germline CDR1 is MNHEY and CDR2 SVGAGI. Trimming at V came to 3 bases and at J to 13 bases, leaving 11 bases not matched to a gene. CDR3 length: 13 residues. The CDR3 bases are TGTGCCAGCAGTTATAACAGGGGCGTGGGGCGCACCTTC. It encodes CASSYNRGVGRTF.

The J gene is TRBJ1-3, the V gene TRBV11-2, with D unclear. Trimming removed 4 bases from V and 0 bases from J, with 10 bases in between. Germline-derived CDR1 and CDR2 are SGHAT and FQNNGV. The CDR3 spans 15 residues. DNA for the CDR3: TGTGCCAGCAGCTCCCAACTTAGCTCTGGAAACACCATATATTTT. Its translation is CASSSQLSSGNTIYF.

The V call is TRBV3-1 (or the pseudogene TRBV3-2), the J call TRBJ2-7; the match to TRBD1 covers 9 bases. Per the germline V gene, CDR1 is LGHDT and CDR2 is YNNKEL (reference sequence). With V trimmed by 4 bases and J by 5 bases, 9 bases remained unmatched. CDR3 length: 15 residues. CDR3 loop: CASSPYGTGRDEQYF. CDR3 in DNA: TGTGCCAGCAGCCCCTACGGGACAGGGCGAGACGAGCAGTACTTC.

The chain combines TRBV5-1 with TRBJ2-3; 16 nucleotides agree with TRBD2. The V gene end was trimmed by 4 bases and the J gene end by 6 bases; junction bases not matched to a gene: 14. The CDR3 sequence is 19 residues long. Germline V gene lookup returns CDR1 SGHRS and CDR2 YFSETQ. CDR3 protein: CASSLQSGTSGRARDTQYF. The CDR3 DNA sequence: TGCGCCAGCAGCCTACAATCCGGGACTAGCGGGAGGGCAAGGGATACGCAGTATTTT.

Concerning this clone: Other nucleotide sequences in the sample specify the same CDR3. V is TRBV5-1 and J is TRBJ1-1; D may be TRBD1 (6 bases). This CDR3 contains 14 residues. V dropped 3 bases and J dropped 0 bases, with 9 bases sitting between them. Germline-derived CDR1 and CDR2 are SGHRS and YFSETQ. CDR3 region: CASSSGQMNTEAFF. Here the CDR3 DNA reads TGCGCCAGCAGCTCGGGACAAATGAACACTGAAGCTTTCTTT. Based on the CDR3 plus reference TRBV5-1 and TRBJ1-1, the full variable domain is KAGVTQTPRYLIKTRGQQVTLSCSPISGHRSVSWYQQTPGQGLQFLFEYFSETQRNKGNFPGRFSGRQFSNSRSEMNVSTLELGDSALYLCASSSGQMNTEAFFGQGTRLTVV.

The chain combines TRBV5-8 with TRBJ1-1; 8 bases are shared with TRBD1. The ends lost 5 bases at V and 1 base at J; junction bases unmatched: 10. Germline V gene lookup returns CDR1 SGHTS and CDR2 YDEGEE. The CDR3 contains 16 residues. The CDR3 loop reads CASRSPWTGSNTEAFF. CDR3 bases: TGTGCCAGCAGGTCCCCTTGGACAGGGTCGAACACTGAAGCTTTCTTT.

The chain carries TRBV10-2 and TRBJ2-5, with 7 bases fitting TRBD1. Per the germline V gene, CDR1 is WSHSY and CDR2 is SAAADI. CDR3 size: 14 residues. V lost 8 bases and J lost 4; bases outside the gene matches: 10. The CDR3 nucleotides are TGCGCCAGCGGGGGACAGCCTCTTGGAGAGACCCAGTACTTC. Translating it yields CASGGQPLGETQYF.

The V and J genes are TRBV6-5 and TRBJ1-1; unclear D gene. CDR3 length: 14 residues. Trimming stripped 7 bases from V and 0 bases from J, with 12 bases between. Germline CDR1 and CDR2: MNHEY and SVGAGI. DNA for the CDR3: TGTGCCAGCAACCGAGAGGGCATGAACACTGAAGCTTTCTTT. This gives the protein CASNREGMNTEAFF.

This chain uses TRBV5-1 with TRBJ1-5; a weak D match, TRBD1 (6 bases). V was clipped by 0 bases and J by 3 bases, with 13 bases between them. CDR1 is SGHRS, CDR2 YFSETQ, per germline. CDR3 size: 16 residues. This CDR3 is CASSLEPGHVNQPQHF. The CDR3 nucleotides are TGCGCCAGCAGCTTGGAACCGGGACACGTCAATCAGCCCCAGCATTTT. Complete variable domain (other parts from reference TRBV5-1 and TRBJ1-5): KAGVTQTPRYLIKTRGQQVTLSCSPISGHRSVSWYQQTPGQGLQFLFEYFSETQRNKGNFPGRFSGRQFSNSRSEMNVSTLELGDSALYLCASSLEPGHVNQPQHFGDGTRLSIL.

The V gene is TRBV3-1 (or the pseudogene TRBV3-2), the J gene TRBJ2-7, with D perhaps matching TRBD2 (5 bases). CDR1 LGHDT and CDR2 YNNKEL come from the germline V gene (reference sequence). Between the trimmed V and J ends, which lost 3 bases and 5 bases, there was a span of 29 bases. The CDR3 extends over 19 amino acids. CDR3 nucleotide sequence: TGTGCCAGCAGCCACCGCCTCAACCCTCGTAGCGTAATTCGCGACGAGCAGTACTTC. Its protein product is CASSHRLNPRSVIRDEQYF.